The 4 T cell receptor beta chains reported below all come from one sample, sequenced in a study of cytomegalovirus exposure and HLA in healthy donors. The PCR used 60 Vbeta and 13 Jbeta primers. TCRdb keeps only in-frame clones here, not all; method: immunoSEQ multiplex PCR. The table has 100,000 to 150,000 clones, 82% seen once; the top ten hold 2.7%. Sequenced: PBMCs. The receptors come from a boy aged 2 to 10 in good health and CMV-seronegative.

The CDR3 sequence is CSVEVEGFNYGYTF. The CDR3 DNA follows: TGCAGCGTTGAAGTGGAGGGCTTCAACTATGGCTACACCTTC. V gene TRBV29-1 combines with J gene TRBJ1-2; the D is unclear. The V and J ends lost 1 base and 2 bases respectively, with 11 bases between them. Germline loops: CDR1 SQVTM, CDR2 ANQGSEA. The CDR3 length is 14 residues.

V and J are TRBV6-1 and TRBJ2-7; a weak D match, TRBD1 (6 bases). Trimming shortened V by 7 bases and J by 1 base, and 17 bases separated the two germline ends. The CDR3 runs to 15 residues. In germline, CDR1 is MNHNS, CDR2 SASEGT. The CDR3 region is CASKDRDKTSYEQYF. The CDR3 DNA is TGTGCCAGCAAAGACCGGGACAAAACTTCCTACGAGCAGTACTTC.

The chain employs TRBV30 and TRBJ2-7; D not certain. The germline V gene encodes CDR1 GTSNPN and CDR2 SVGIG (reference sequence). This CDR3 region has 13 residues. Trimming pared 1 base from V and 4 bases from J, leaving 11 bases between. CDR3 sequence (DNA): TGTGCCTGGAGTGCCCGAGGCATTTACGAGCAGTACGTC. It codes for CAWSARGIYEQYV.

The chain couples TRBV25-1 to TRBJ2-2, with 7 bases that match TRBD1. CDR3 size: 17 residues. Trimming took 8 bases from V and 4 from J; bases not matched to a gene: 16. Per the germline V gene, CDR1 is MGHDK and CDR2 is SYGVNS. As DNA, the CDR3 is TGTGCCAGCTTTGGACCAACTAAACAGGGGACCACCGGGGAGCTGTTTTTT. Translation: CASFGPTKQGTTGELFF.